These 6 T cell receptor beta chains were sequenced from one sample in a study of cytomegalovirus exposure and HLA in healthy donors. In the PCR, 60 Vbeta and 13 Jbeta primers were used. This table comes from immunoSEQ multiplex PCR, and its TCRdb copy is limited to in-frame clones, with some not included. The table lists about 160,000 clones, roughly 83% of them singletons. The sample comprised PBMCs. The source is a man aged 25 to 40 in good health and CMV-seronegative.

The genes are TRBV7-9 and TRBJ2-4; 10 bases match TRBD1. Looked up from germline, CDR1 is SEHNR and CDR2 is FQNEAQ (reference sequence). V lost 5 bases, J lost 0 bases, and 10 bases stayed unmatched. The CDR3 has 18 residues. The CDR3 is CASSRTGGLRLAKNIQYF. The CDR3 DNA reads as TGTGCCAGCAGCCGGACAGGGGGATTGCGGTTAGCCAAAAACATTCAGTACTTC.

Comment on this clone: An end of the junction does not agree with germline; a read error may underlie this. Here the CDR3 reads CSSPLGSTEAFF. CDR3 DNA: TGTTCCAGCCCCCTGGGGAGCACTGAAGCTTTCTTT. The chain combines TRBV7-9 with TRBJ1-1, with D unresolved. This CDR3 comprises 12 residues. Looked up from germline, CDR1 is SEHNR and CDR2 is FQNEAQ (reference sequence).

The rearrangement uses TRBV6-5 and TRBJ1-2; 7 bases are shared with TRBD1. V dropped 6 bases and J dropped 4; count of bases not matched to a gene: 8. The germline CDR1 and CDR2 sequences are MNHEY and SVGAGI. The CDR3 covers 14 residues. DNA for the CDR3: TGTGCCAGCAGCCGGACAGGAATTGCCTATGGCTACACCTTC. Residues: CASSRTGIAYGYTF.

This rearrangement joins TRBV18 to TRBJ1-5, with D maybe TRBD1 (5 bases). V was shortened by 2 bases and J by 4 bases, with 9 bases between the two germline ends. From germline, CDR1 is KGHSH and CDR2 LQKENI. The CDR3 extends over 14 amino acids. CDR3 coding DNA: TGTGCCAGCTCACCAATGACAGTGAATCAGCCCCAGCATTTT. Translating it yields CASSPMTVNQPQHF. The variable domain in full, completed from reference TRBV18 and TRBJ1-5, reads NAGVMQNPRHLVRRRGQEARLRCSPMKGHSHVYWYRQLPEEGLKFMVYLQKENIIDESGMPKERFSAEFPKEGPSILRIQQVVRGDSAAYFCASSPMTVNQPQHFGDGTRLSIL.

This chain uses TRBV27 with TRBJ2-4, with 10 bases that match TRBD2. The germline V gene has CDR1 MNHEY and CDR2 SMNVEV (reference sequence). With V trimmed by 4 bases and J by 0 bases, 15 bases remained unmatched. This CDR3 is 20 amino acids long. The CDR3 region is CASSSLVLSGRAIAKNIQYF. The DNA of the CDR3 is TGTGCCAGCAGTTCCCTAGTCCTGAGCGGGAGGGCAATAGCCAAAAACATTCAGTACTTC.

This chain connects TRBV5-1 to TRBJ2-7; 7 bases are a match to TRBD1. There are 14 residues in the CDR3. V dropped 0 bases and J dropped 4; count of bases not matched to a gene: 4. CDR1 is SGHRS and CDR2 is YFSETQ in the germline V gene. CDR3: CASSLADRMYEQYF. CDR3 nucleotides: TGCGCCAGCAGCTTGGCGGACAGGATGTACGAGCAGTACTTC.